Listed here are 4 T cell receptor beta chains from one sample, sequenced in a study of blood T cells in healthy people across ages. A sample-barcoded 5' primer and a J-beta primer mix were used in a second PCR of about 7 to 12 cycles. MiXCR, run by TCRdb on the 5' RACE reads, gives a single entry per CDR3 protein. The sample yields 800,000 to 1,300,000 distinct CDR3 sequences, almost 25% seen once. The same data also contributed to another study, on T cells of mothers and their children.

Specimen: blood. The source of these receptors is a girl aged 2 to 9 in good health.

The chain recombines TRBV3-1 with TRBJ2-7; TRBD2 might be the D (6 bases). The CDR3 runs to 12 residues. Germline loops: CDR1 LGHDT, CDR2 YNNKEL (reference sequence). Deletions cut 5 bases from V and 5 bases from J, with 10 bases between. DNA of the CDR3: TGTGCCAGCAGCAAAACGGGGGACGAGCAGTACTTC. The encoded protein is CASSKTGDEQYF.

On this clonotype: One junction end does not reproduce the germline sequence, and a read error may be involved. This chain's CDR3 is CASSLAPGSGEQYF. The CDR3 DNA is TGTGCTAGCAGCTTAGCTCCCGGCTCGGGGGAGCAGTACTTC. The chain employs TRBV7-7 and TRBJ2-7, with D perhaps TRBD2 (5 bases). The CDR3 sequence is 14 residues long. CDR1 is SSHAT, CDR2 FNYEAQ, per germline (reference sequence).

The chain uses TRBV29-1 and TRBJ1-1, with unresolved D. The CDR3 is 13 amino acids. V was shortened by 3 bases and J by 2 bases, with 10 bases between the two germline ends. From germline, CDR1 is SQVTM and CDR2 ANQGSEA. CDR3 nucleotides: TGCAGCGTTGAGGGTATTACAAACACTGAAGCTTTCTTT. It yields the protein CSVEGITNTEAFF.

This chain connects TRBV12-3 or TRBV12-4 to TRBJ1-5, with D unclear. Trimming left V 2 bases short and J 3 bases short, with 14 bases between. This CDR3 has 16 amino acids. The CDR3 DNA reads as TGTGCCAGCAGTTTAATCGGACTAGGTTTCAATCAGCCCCAGCATTTT. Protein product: CASSLIGLGFNQPQHF.